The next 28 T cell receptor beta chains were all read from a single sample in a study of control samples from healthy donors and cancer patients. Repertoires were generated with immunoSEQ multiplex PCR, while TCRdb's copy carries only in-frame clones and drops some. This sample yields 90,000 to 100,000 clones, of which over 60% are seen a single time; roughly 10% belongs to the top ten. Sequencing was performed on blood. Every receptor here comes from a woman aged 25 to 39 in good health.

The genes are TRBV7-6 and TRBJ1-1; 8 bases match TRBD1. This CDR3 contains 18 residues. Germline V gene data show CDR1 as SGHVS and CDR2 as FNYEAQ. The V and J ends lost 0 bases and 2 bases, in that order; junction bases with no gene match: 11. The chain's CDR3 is CASSLASMNRGGNTEAFF. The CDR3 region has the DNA TGTGCCAGCAGCTTAGCATCTATGAACAGGGGGGGAAACACTGAAGCTTTCTTT.

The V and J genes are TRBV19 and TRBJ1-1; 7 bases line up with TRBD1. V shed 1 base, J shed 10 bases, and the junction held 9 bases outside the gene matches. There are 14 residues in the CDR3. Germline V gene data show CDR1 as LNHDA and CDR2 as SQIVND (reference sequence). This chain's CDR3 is CASSIVKGAGRAFF. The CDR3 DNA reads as TGTGCCAGTAGTATAGTCAAGGGGGCAGGGAGAGCTTTCTTT.

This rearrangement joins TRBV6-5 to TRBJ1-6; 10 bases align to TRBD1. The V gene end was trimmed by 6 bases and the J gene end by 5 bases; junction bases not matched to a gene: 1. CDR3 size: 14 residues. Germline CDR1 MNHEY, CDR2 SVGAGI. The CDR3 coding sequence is TGTGCCAGCAGGGGGACAGGGGATAATTCACCCCTCCACTTT. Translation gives CASRGTGDNSPLHF.

The CDR3 bases are TGTGCCAGCAGTCGGGGGCACTCTGGGGCCAACGTCCTGACTTTC. Protein: CASSRGHSGANVLTF. This chain connects TRBV7-8 to TRBJ2-6, with D perhaps assigned TRBD1 or TRBD2 (6 bases each). Germline-derived CDR1 and CDR2 are SGHVS and FQNEAQ. V gave up 6 bases and J gave up 0 bases, with 9 bases separating them. The CDR3 runs 15 residues.

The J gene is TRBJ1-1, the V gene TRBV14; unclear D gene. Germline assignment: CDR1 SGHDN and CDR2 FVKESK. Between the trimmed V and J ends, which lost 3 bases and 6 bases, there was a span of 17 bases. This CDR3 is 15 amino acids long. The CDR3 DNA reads TGTGCCAGCAGCCAGTCCGGGCCCCAGAGCGCTGAAGCTTTCTTT. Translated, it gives CASSQSGPQSAEAFF.

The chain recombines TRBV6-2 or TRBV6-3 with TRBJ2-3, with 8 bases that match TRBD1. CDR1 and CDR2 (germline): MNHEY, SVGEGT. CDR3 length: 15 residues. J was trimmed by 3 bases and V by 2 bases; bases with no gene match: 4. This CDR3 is CASSYQGAGTDTQYF. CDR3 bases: TGTGCCAGCAGTTACCAGGGGGCCGGTACAGATACGCAGTATTTT.

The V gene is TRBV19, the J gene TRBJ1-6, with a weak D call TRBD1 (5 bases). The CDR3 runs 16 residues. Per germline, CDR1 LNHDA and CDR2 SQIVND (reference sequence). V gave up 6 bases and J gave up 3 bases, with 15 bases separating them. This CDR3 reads CASSPSGTVYNSPLHF. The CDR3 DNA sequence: TGTGCCAGTAGCCCATCCGGGACGGTCTATAATTCACCCCTCCACTTT.

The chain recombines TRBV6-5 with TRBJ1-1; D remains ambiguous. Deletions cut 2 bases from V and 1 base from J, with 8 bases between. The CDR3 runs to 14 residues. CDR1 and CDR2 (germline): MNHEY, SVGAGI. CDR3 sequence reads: CASSYRPRNTEAFF. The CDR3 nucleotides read TGTGCCAGCAGTTACCGCCCCAGGAACACTGAAGCTTTCTTT.

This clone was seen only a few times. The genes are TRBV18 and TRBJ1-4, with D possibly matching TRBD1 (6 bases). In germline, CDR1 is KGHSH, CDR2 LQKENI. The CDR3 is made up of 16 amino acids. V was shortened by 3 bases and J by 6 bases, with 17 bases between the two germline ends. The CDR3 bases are TGTGCCAGCTCACCCCTCAACTGGGGGGCGGATGAAAAACTGTTTTTT. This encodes CASSPLNWGADEKLFF. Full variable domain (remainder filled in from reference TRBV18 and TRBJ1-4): NAGVMQNPRHLVRRRGQEARLRCSPMKGHSHVYWYRQLPEEGLKFMVYLQKENIIDESGMPKERFSAEFPKEGPSILRIQQVVRGDSAAYFCASSPLNWGADEKLFFGSGTQLSVL.

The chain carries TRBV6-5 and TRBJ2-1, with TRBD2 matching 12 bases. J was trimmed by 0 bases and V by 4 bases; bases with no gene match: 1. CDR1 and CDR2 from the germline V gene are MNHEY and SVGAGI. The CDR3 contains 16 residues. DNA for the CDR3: TGTGCCAGCAGTTCTAGCGGGGGGGTCTCCTACAATGAGCAGTTCTTC. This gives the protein CASSSSGGVSYNEQFF.

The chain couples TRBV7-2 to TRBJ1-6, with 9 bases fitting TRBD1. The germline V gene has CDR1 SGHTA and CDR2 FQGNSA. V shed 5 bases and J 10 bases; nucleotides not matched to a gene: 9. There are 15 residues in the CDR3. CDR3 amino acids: CASSARTGETSPLHF. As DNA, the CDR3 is TGTGCCAGCAGCGCGCGGACAGGGGAGACCTCACCCCTCCACTTT.

The CDR3 DNA reads as TGTGCCAGCAGCCCGACAGGGGTGAGGGTGAACACTGAAGCTTTCTTT. This translates into CASSPTGVRVNTEAFF. This chain links TRBV7-2 with TRBJ1-1; 8 nucleotides line up with TRBD1. Germline-derived CDR1 and CDR2 are SGHTA and FQGNSA. The CDR3 covers 16 residues. The V segment lost 5 bases and the J segment 0 bases; nucleotides outside the gene matches: 8.

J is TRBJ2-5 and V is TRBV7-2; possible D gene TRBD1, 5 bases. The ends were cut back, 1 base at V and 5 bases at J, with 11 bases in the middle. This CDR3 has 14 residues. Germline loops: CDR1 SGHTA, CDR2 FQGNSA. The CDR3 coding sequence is TGTGCCAGCAGCTTAGGGGGCATCCGGGAGACCCAGTACTTC. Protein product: CASSLGGIRETQYF.

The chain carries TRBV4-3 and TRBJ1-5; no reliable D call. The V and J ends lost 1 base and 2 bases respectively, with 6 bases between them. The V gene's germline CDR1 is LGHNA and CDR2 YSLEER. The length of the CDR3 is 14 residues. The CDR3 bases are TGCGCCAGCAGCCAAGTCCTAGGCAATCAGCCCCAGCATTTT. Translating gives CASSQVLGNQPQHF.

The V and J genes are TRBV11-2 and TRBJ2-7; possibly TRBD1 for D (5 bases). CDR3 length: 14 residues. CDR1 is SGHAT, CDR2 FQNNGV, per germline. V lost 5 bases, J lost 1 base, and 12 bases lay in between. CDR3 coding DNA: TGTGCCAGCAGCCCAGGGATTCATTCCTACGAGCAGTACTTC. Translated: CASSPGIHSYEQYF.

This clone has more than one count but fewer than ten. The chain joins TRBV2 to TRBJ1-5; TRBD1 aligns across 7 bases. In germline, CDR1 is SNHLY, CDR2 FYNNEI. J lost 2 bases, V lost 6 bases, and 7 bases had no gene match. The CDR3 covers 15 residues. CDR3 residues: CASRNRGLRNQPQHF. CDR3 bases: TGTGCCAGCAGGAACAGGGGCTTACGCAATCAGCCCCAGCATTTT.

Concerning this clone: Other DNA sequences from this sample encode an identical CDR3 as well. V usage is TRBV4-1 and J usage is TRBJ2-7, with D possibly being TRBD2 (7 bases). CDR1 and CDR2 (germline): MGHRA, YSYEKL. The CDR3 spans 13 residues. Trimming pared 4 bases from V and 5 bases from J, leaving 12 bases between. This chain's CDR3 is CASSRGGGDEQYF. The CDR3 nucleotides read TGCGCCAGCAGCCGGGGGGGCGGGGACGAGCAGTACTTC.

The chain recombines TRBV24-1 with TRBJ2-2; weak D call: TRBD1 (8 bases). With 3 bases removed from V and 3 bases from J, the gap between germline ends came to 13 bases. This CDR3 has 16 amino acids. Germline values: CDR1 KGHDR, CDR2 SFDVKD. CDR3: CATSDNRGGDTGELFF. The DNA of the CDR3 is TGTGCCACCAGTGATAACAGGGGGGGTGACACCGGGGAGCTGTTTTTT.

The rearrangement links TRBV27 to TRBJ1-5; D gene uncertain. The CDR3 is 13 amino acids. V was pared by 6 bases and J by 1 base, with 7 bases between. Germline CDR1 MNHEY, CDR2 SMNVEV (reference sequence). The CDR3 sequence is CASRRASNQPQHF. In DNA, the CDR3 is TGTGCCAGCAGGCGTGCCAGCAATCAGCCCCAGCATTTT.

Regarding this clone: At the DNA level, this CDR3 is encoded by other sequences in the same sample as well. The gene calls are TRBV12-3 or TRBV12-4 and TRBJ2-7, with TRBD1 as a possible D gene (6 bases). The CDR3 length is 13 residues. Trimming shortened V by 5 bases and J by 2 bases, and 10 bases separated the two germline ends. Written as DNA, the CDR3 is TGTGCCAGCAGTCAGGGGCCTGCCTACGAGCAGTACTTC. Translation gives CASSQGPAYEQYF.

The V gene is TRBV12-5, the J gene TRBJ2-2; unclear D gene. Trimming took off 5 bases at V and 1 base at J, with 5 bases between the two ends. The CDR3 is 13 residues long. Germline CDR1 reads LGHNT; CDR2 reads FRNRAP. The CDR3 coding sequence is TGTGCTAGTGGTCCCTTGAACACCGGGGAGCTGTTTTTT. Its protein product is CASGPLNTGELFF.

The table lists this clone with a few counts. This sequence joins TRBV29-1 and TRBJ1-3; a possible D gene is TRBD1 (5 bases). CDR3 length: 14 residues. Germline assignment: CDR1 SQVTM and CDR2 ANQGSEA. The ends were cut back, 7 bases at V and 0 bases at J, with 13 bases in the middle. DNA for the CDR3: TGCAGCGCAGAGGGGACCAGCTCTGGAAACACCATATATTTT. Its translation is CSAEGTSSGNTIYF.

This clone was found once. CDR3 nucleotides: TGTGCCTGTGGTGGGGAGGGGGACACTGAAGCTTTCTTT. Translating it yields CACGGEGDTEAFF. This sequence joins TRBV30 and TRBJ1-1; D may be TRBD1 (6 bases). Germline assignment: CDR1 GTSNPN and CDR2 SVGIG (reference sequence). This CDR3 has 13 amino acids. Trimming removed 6 bases from V and 3 bases from J, with 14 bases in between.

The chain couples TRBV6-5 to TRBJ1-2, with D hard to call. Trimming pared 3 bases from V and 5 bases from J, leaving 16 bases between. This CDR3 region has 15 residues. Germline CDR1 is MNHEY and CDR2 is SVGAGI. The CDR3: CASSYHGIGGYGYTF. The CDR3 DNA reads TGTGCCAGCAGTTATCATGGGATCGGAGGGTATGGCTACACCTTC.

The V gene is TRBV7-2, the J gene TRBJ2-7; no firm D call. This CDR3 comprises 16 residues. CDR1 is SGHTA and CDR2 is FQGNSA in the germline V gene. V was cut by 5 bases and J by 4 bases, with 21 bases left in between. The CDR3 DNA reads TGTGCCAGCAGCGGTGGTGGCGGCTTTCGTGGGTACGAGCAGTACTTC. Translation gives CASSGGGGFRGYEQYF.

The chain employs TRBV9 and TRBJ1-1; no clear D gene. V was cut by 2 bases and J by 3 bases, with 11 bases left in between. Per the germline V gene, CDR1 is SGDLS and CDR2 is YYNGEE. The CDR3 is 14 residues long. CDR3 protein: CASSVRSSDTEAFF. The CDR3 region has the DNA TGTGCCAGCAGCGTTAGGTCCTCGGACACTGAAGCTTTCTTT.

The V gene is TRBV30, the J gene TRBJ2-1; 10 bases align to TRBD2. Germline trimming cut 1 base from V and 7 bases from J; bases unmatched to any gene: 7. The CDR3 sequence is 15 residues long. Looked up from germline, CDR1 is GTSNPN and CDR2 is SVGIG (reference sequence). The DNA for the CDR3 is TGTGCCTGGAGTGGCAGCGGGGGGGCCGGAAATGAGCAGTTCTTC. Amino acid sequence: CAWSGSGGAGNEQFF.

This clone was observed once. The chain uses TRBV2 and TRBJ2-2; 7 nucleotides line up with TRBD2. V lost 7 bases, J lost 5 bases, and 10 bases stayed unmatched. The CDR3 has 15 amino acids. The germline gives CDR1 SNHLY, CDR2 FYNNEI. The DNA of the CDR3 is TGTGCCAGCACCCCGGGACTCGGGGGGACCGGGGAGCTGTTTTTT. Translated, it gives CASTPGLGGTGELFF.